The 28 T cell receptor beta chains reported below all come from one sample, sequenced in a study of cytomegalovirus exposure and HLA in healthy donors. 13 Jbeta primers and 60 Vbeta primers were used for the PCR. The method was immunoSEQ multiplex PCR; TCRdb's version includes in-frame clones alone and lacks a portion of them. Here the sample spans approximately 150,000 clones, 70% to 80% being singletons. Source material: PBMCs. The source of these receptors is a man under 40 in good health and CMV-seronegative.

In this sample, this clone turned up once. This chain links TRBV30 with TRBJ1-4, with D unclear. The CDR3 sequence is 12 residues long. From germline, CDR1 is GTSNPN and CDR2 SVGIG (reference sequence). Trimming cost V 0 bases and J 8 bases, with 7 bases left between them. The CDR3 reads CAWSVLEEKLFF. The CDR3 DNA reads as TGTGCCTGGAGTGTACTTGAGGAAAAACTGTTTTTT.

This chain uses TRBV2 with TRBJ2-7; 7 bases line up with TRBD1. Losses at the gene ends were 3 bases for V and 6 bases for J; bases not matched to a gene: 8. In germline, CDR1 is SNHLY, CDR2 FYNNEI. The CDR3 has 14 amino acids. CDR3 coding DNA: TGTGCCAGCAGTGACAGGGTACCAGGGGGCGAGCAGTACTTC. Amino acids: CASSDRVPGGEQYF.

This clone was observed a single time. The chain employs TRBV4-1 and TRBJ2-7; 7 bases are shared with TRBD1. Germline V gene sequence: CDR1 MGHRA, CDR2 YSYEKL. The CDR3 is 14 residues long. V lost 3 bases, J lost 2 bases, and 4 bases stayed unmatched. CDR3 loop: CASSHVGTAYEQYF. The CDR3 nucleotides read TGCGCCAGCAGCCATGTCGGGACAGCCTACGAGCAGTACTTC.

The DNA of the CDR3 is TGCGCCAGCAGCCAAGGGACTGTTAGTAGGGAGCAGTACTTC. It codes for CASSQGTVSREQYF. The rearrangement links TRBV4-3 to TRBJ2-7, with D perhaps matching TRBD2 (5 bases). V gave up 1 base and J gave up 7 bases, with 14 bases separating them. This CDR3 contains 14 residues. Germline lookup yields CDR1 LGHNA and CDR2 YSLEER.

This clone was observed a few times. The chain joins TRBV7-3 to TRBJ2-1; 9 positions agree with TRBD2. The CDR3 spans 14 residues. J was trimmed by 2 bases and V by 5 bases; bases with no gene match: 1. CDR1 and CDR2 (germline): SGHTA, FQGTGA. The CDR3 here is CASSPSGTYNEQFF. The CDR3, as DNA: TGTGCCAGCAGCCCTAGCGGGACCTACAATGAGCAGTTCTTC.

In its sample, this clone was seen once. This chain connects TRBV4-1 to TRBJ2-3, with D possibly being TRBD2 (5 bases). V lost 2 bases and J 6 bases, leaving 9 bases between the germline ends. The CDR3 sequence is 13 residues long. Germline values: CDR1 MGHRA, CDR2 YSYEKL. CDR3 DNA: TGCGCCAGCAGCCAACCTAGCCGGGATACGCAGTATTTT. Amino acids: CASSQPSRDTQYF.

This chain uses TRBV6-6 with TRBJ1-5; a possible D gene is TRBD1 (6 bases). This CDR3 is built from 14 residues. With 5 bases removed from V and 9 bases from J, the gap between germline ends came to 17 bases. Germline CDR1 and CDR2: MNHNY and SVGAGI (reference sequence). This CDR3 reads CASSTGGGIGPQHF. As DNA, the CDR3 is TGTGCCAGCAGTACGGGTGGGGGCATAGGGCCCCAGCATTTT.

This clone was seen a single time. This chain joins TRBV7-2 and TRBJ2-7, with D possibly being TRBD2 (5 bases). Germline assignment: CDR1 SGHTA and CDR2 FQGNSA. With 3 bases removed from V and 4 bases from J, the gap between germline ends came to 10 bases. This CDR3 spans 13 amino acids. As DNA, the CDR3 is TGTGCCAGCAGCTTCGCCGCGGGTTACGAGCAGTACTTC. Its translation: CASSFAAGYEQYF.

The chain couples TRBV5-4 to TRBJ2-3; 7 bases are a match to TRBD2. V was clipped by 6 bases and J by 3 bases; unmatched bases: 7. Germline-derived CDR1 and CDR2 are SGHNT and YYREEE (reference sequence). The CDR3 covers 14 residues. The CDR3 sequence is CASTLGGVTDTQYF. CDR3 bases: TGTGCCAGCACCCTGGGAGGGGTAACAGATACGCAGTATTTT.

The chain links TRBV10-2 to TRBJ1-5; 10 bases fit TRBD1. Germline CDR1 WSHSY, CDR2 SAAADI. The length of the CDR3 is 15 residues. Trimming cost V 4 bases and J 5 bases; bases outside gene matches: 5. This CDR3 is CASSARTGGDQPQHF. The CDR3 region has the DNA TGCGCCAGCAGTGCCCGGACAGGGGGAGATCAGCCCCAGCATTTT.

This clone was seen a few times. The genes are TRBV6-1 and TRBJ2-7, with 9 bases fitting TRBD1. Germline V gene sequence: CDR1 MNHNS, CDR2 SASEGT. CDR3 length: 13 amino acids. Losses at the gene ends were 8 bases for V and 4 bases for J; bases not matched to a gene: 6. CDR3 in amino acids: CASVGTGLYEQYF. The CDR3 coding sequence is TGTGCCAGCGTTGGGACAGGGCTGTACGAGCAGTACTTC.

The chain carries TRBV19 and TRBJ1-3; TRBD1 aligns across 7 bases. Germline lookup yields CDR1 LNHDA and CDR2 SQIVND (reference sequence). This CDR3 has 15 amino acids. The V and J ends lost 4 bases and 4 bases, in that order; junction bases with no gene match: 7. This CDR3 is CASSTETGRGNTIYF. The CDR3 coding sequence is TGTGCCAGTAGTACCGAGACAGGGAGGGGAAACACCATATATTTT.

The V call is TRBV11-2, the J call TRBJ2-3; D is unresolved. Germline V gene lookup returns CDR1 SGHAT and CDR2 FQNNGV. CDR3 length equals 14 residues. Trimming left V 1 base short and J 0 bases short, with 5 bases between. CDR3 in amino acids: CASSLVQSTDTQYF. The CDR3 nucleotides read TGTGCCAGCAGCTTAGTTCAAAGCACAGATACGCAGTATTTT.

The rearrangement links TRBV6-5 to TRBJ2-5, with D hard to call. Trimming shortened V by 0 bases and J by 8 bases, and 4 bases separated the two germline ends. The CDR3 has 11 amino acids. CDR1 and CDR2 from the germline V gene are MNHEY and SVGAGI. The CDR3 sequence: CASSYSTTQYF. CDR3 DNA sequence: TGTGCCAGCAGTTACTCAACAACCCAGTACTTC.

V and J are TRBV19 and TRBJ1-4; 7 positions agree with TRBD1. Looked up from germline, CDR1 is LNHDA and CDR2 is SQIVND (reference sequence). The CDR3 loop spans 14 amino acids. Trimming cost V 4 bases and J 4 bases; bases outside gene matches: 3. DNA of the CDR3: TGTGCCAGTAGTACGGACAGGCTTAATGAAAAACTGTTTTTT. Protein: CASSTDRLNEKLFF. Supplemented by reference TRBV19 and TRBJ1-4, the full variable domain reads DGGITQSPKYLFRKEGQNVTLSCEQNLNHDAMYWYRQDPGQGLRLIYYSQIVNDFQKGDIAEGYSVSREKKESFPLTVTSAQKNPTAFYLCASSTDRLNEKLFFGSGTQLSVL.

This sequence joins TRBV4-2 and TRBJ2-5, with TRBD2 matching 9 bases. The CDR3 is 22 residues long. Germline CDR1 LGHNA, CDR2 YNFKEQ. V dropped 0 bases and J dropped 2; count of bases not matched to a gene: 22. CDR3 sequence reads: CASSQDPGVGRLSGGRQETQYF. Written as DNA, the CDR3 is TGTGCCAGCAGCCAAGATCCGGGGGTCGGGAGGCTGAGCGGGGGGCGACAAGAGACCCAGTACTTC.

J is TRBJ2-3 and V is TRBV27; weak D call: TRBD1 (6 bases). This CDR3 is 14 amino acids long. The V end lost 7 bases, the J end lost 4 bases, and 15 bases lay between the germline ends. CDR1 and CDR2 (germline): MNHEY, SMNVEV (reference sequence). The CDR3 reads CASTQQGEPDTQYF. DNA of the CDR3: TGTGCCAGCACCCAACAGGGCGAGCCAGATACGCAGTATTTT.

V gene TRBV12-5 combines with J gene TRBJ2-7; D is possibly TRBD1 (6 bases). CDR1 and CDR2 (germline): LGHNT, FRNRAP. V lost 1 base and J lost 2, with 6 bases in between. There are 13 residues in the CDR3. The CDR3 region has the DNA TGTGCTAGTGGTTTGGACAGGGCCTACGAGCAGTACTTC. Protein: CASGLDRAYEQYF.

This rearrangement joins TRBV19 to TRBJ1-5, with D uncertain. Germline-derived CDR1 and CDR2 are LNHDA and SQIVND (reference sequence). V lost 3 bases and J 4 bases, leaving 13 bases between the germline ends. The CDR3 spans 15 residues. In nucleotides, the CDR3 is TGTGCCAGTAGTATCTCCGGTCTTAGTAATCAGCCCCAGCATTTT. Its protein product is CASSISGLSNQPQHF. Looking up the rest from reference TRBV19 and TRBJ1-5 gives the full variable domain: DGGITQSPKYLFRKEGQNVTLSCEQNLNHDAMYWYRQDPGQGLRLIYYSQIVNDFQKGDIAEGYSVSREKKESFPLTVTSAQKNPTAFYLCASSISGLSNQPQHFGDGTRLSIL.

This chain joins TRBV2 and TRBJ1-3; D is unclear. V lost 2 bases and J lost 0, with 14 bases in between. This CDR3 is built from 17 residues. Per the germline V gene, CDR1 is SNHLY and CDR2 is FYNNEI. The CDR3 region has the DNA TGTGCCAGCAGTGAACAGGCACCTACAAGCTCTGGAAACACCATATATTTT. Protein sequence: CASSEQAPTSSGNTIYF.

The J gene is TRBJ2-5, the V gene TRBV7-6, with 7 bases aligning to TRBD1. In germline, CDR1 is SGHVS, CDR2 FNYEAQ. The J segment lost 5 bases and the V segment lost 0 bases, leaving 9 bases of the junction unmatched. This CDR3 is built from 16 residues. CDR3 residues: CASSLARQQGYETQYF. The CDR3 region has the DNA TGTGCCAGCAGCTTAGCGCGTCAACAGGGGTATGAGACCCAGTACTTC.

As DNA, the CDR3 is TGTGCCAGCAGCTTTGCGGCAGTATCGTTCAGCATTCAGTACTTC. As protein: CASSFAAVSFSIQYF. The gene calls are TRBV7-2 and TRBJ2-4; no reliable D call. CDR3 length equals 15 residues. Trimming stripped 3 bases from V and 9 bases from J, with 18 bases between. Per germline, CDR1 SGHTA and CDR2 FQGNSA.

The chain joins TRBV7-3 to TRBJ2-1, with 12 positions matching TRBD2. Trimming took 5 bases from V and 7 from J; bases not matched to a gene: 6. This CDR3 is 15 amino acids long. CDR1 is SGHTA, CDR2 FQGTGA, per germline. The CDR3 DNA sequence: TGTGCCAGCAGCCCCGGACTAGCGGGGCTTAATGAGCAGTTCTTC. It is translated as CASSPGLAGLNEQFF.

The chain is built from TRBV28 and TRBJ2-7; perhaps TRBD2 as D (7 bases). V lost 9 bases to trimming and J lost 8 bases, with 20 bases between them. CDR3 size: 13 residues. Looked up from germline, CDR1 is MDHEN and CDR2 is SYDVKM. The CDR3 loop is CASREDGGRKQYF. The CDR3 bases are TGTGCCAGTAGAGAGGACGGGGGGCGAAAGCAGTACTTC.

The gene calls are TRBV28 and TRBJ2-5; maybe TRBD1 (8 bases). The CDR3 has 16 amino acids. V was pared by 9 bases and J by 4 bases, with 24 bases between. Germline V CDR1 and CDR2: MDHEN, SYDVKM. Here the CDR3 reads CASRGGSRGLTETQYF. CDR3 bases: TGTGCCAGTAGGGGGGGGAGCAGGGGGCTGACAGAGACCCAGTACTTC.

The chain joins TRBV6-5 to TRBJ1-1; 8 positions match TRBD1. Trimming took 0 bases from V and 1 from J; bases not matched to a gene: 1. Germline assignment: CDR1 MNHEY and CDR2 SVGAGI. The CDR3 is made up of 15 amino acids. The CDR3 DNA reads as TGTGCCAGCAGTTACTCTGGGACAGGGAACACTGAAGCTTTCTTT. The encoded protein is CASSYSGTGNTEAFF.

The chain has TRBV6-5 and TRBJ2-5; 10 positions match TRBD2. Germline V gives CDR1 MNHEY, CDR2 SVGAGI. This CDR3 is built from 14 residues. After removal of 6 bases from V and 2 bases from J, the junction contained 3 bases not matched to a gene. In DNA, the CDR3 is TGTGCCAGCAGCCTAGCGGGGGCACAAGAGACCCAGTACTTC. It yields the protein CASSLAGAQETQYF.

The CDR3 nucleotides read TGTGCCAGCTCACCAGCACACCCAGGAAATCAGCCCCAGCATTTT. Amino acids: CASSPAHPGNQPQHF. This chain uses TRBV18 with TRBJ1-5; D remains ambiguous. Germline-derived CDR1 and CDR2 are KGHSH and LQKENI. V gave up 2 bases and J gave up 4 bases, with 12 bases separating them. This CDR3 contains 15 residues.